This T cell receptor beta chain originates from a study of identical twins (dated by TCRdb to 2015 to 2016). Describing the broader study: To test whether fetal clonotypes persist, this study deep-sequenced TCR alpha and beta repertoires from monozygotic twins, from unrelated adults of various ages, and from cord blood. To rule out contamination, replicate twin experiments were performed at different times with different library preparation protocols.

This clonotype was counted between two and nine times. There is no known antigen for this receptor. No much larger clone exists at a distance of one base, and base qualities are not known. Every donor was a healthy Caucasian. Three pairs of female monozygotic twins, all aged roughly 18 to 30 years, made up the twin cohort. Positive isolation kits from Invitrogen were used to isolate CD4+ and CD8+ T cell populations. Library preparation employed 5' RACE. Sequencing took place on an Illumina HiSeq 2000. Template switching introduced a universal primer binding site; the final cDNA contained a unique molecular identifier, enabling accurate counting of TCR cDNA molecules. Specific primers in the conserved constant-segment region were used to synthesize first-strand cDNA for the TCR alpha and beta chains. To control for contamination, every cDNA library carried two barcodes: a SMART-Mk sample barcode plus Illumina barcodes. TruSeq adapter sequences, together with Illumina sample barcodes, were added in two successive PCR steps. Sequencing of the TCR alpha and beta cDNA libraries was done on the Illumina HiSeq platform using custom primers. The study's processing was this. Raw reads were processed with MiGEC to extract unique molecular identifiers, and MiXCR was used to determine CDR3 positions. For each individual, recombination models were inferred using an EM algorithm with the repgenHMM and IGoR tools. The analysis of shared clonotypes was done with the tcR package in R, with sharing normalized by the product of cloneset sizes. To study raw recombination free of thymic and clonal selection effects, out-of-frame nonproductive sequences were analyzed. The public reads were reprocessed in TCRdb via fastp at Q25 and MiXCR, keeping in-frame beta chains. One record per CDR3 amino acid sequence lists the most common genes and DNA. TCRdb, rather than the study authors, made the V and J calls. Recorded for this sample are about 190,000 distinct CDR3 sequences; roughly 15% of them occurred a single time. 40% of the sample is held by the ten biggest clonotypes.

What the authors observed across the whole study: Compared with coincidental sharing between unrelated individuals, out-of-frame TCR alpha sequences shared between twins showed an excess of sequences with low generation probability. Conclusions relied on cross-sectional statistical analysis, since the same donors could not be followed over many years. The excess sharing between twins in beta out-of-frame sequences was weaker because fewer shared sequences reduced the signal-to-noise ratio. In monozygotic twins, out-of-frame TCR alpha sharing was systematically underestimated by recombination models, although the models agreed with sharing between unrelated individuals. Fewer insertions were carried by abundant cord blood beta clonotypes, a similar but weaker trend appeared in young adult naive repertoires, and no such trend appeared in memory repertoires. Invariant T cells such as MAIT and iNKT could partly confound zero-insertion analyses, although diverse VJ usage argued against such confounding for most clonotypes.

Via the germline V gene (reference sequence), CDR1 is PRHDT and CDR2 FYEKMQ. From the cysteine through the phenylalanine, the CDR3 covers 15 amino acids. The only DNA kept is the CDR3, 45 bases in frame from the first base. V is shortened by 5 bases, J by 0 bases, and the region joining them spans 13 bases. The sample was also reused in another study, on T cells expressing NK-cell markers. That second report states: In sorted CD3+CD56+NKG2C+, CD3+CD56+NKG2C- and CD3+CD56-NKG2C+ T-cell subsets from eight donors, TCR beta-chain repertoires were profiled. Among the eight sequenced donors, only one was HCMV-seronegative, while the other seven were HCMV-seropositive. To restrict sorting to alphabetaTCR-expressing T cells, an anti-gammadeltaTCR antibody was added in several experiments. In six donors, the dominant CD3+CD56+NKG2C+ clonotypes were found to rank among the top 10 CD8+ clonotypes and to make up about 1.0-8% of CD8+ T cells. Those dominant clonotypes were again the most abundant among CD3+CD56-NKG2C+ cells in a few donors, at about 28.3-60.1%. Whether the expanded NKG2C-expressing T cell clones were specific for HCMV antigens remained unclear. The eight sequenced donors were randomly selected healthy volunteers, three men and five women. To determine HCMV serostatus, a commercial ELISA kit was used to detect HCMV-specific IgG in serum. MIGEC handled demultiplexing of the reads and grouping by UMI, while MiTCR was used to assemble and quantify clonotypes. To exclude erroneous sequences, only TCR cDNA sequences supported by at least two reads were retained. The tcR package was used for downstream repertoire analysis, with clonotypes matched between fractions based on CDR3 nucleotide sequence plus V segment. VDJmatch was used to annotate antigen specificity against VDJdb, with one amino acid substitution in CDR3 permitted.

This receptor was identified in a woman between 18 and 30 years old in good health. This chain joins TRBV13 to TRBJ1-2, with the D segment identity uncertain. Sequenced: CD8+ T cells sorted from blood. The CDR3 protein: CASSTGRATNYGYTF. The bases are TGTGCCAGCAGCACCGGAAGGGCGACTAACTATGGCTACACCTTC.